The entry that follows covers one TCR beta chain sequence. What it recognizes is unknown. The isolated RNA, all of it, was reverse transcribed, so expressed TCRB transcripts were what got sequenced. Some 3.3 million reads per sample on average were obtained from naive, central memory and regulatory T cell samples. TCRdb's table, derived via immunoSEQ multiplex PCR, lists solely in-frame clones and lacks some. The sample lists hundreds of thousands of clones; roughly 16% were seen once. The CDR3 spans 15 residues. CDR1 and CDR2 from the germline V gene are MDHEN and SYDVKM. V gave up 6 bases and J gave up 4 bases; unmatched junction bases: 11. Averaging about 100 mL, one heparinised blood draw was given by each donor. The data were taken from a study of beta chain features in type 1 diabetes. General observations from the study: For type 1 diabetes patients, VDJ junctions showed fewer insertions and more deletions.

The source of this sequence is a man between 18 and 35 years old in good health. The sample taken for sequencing was naive CD4+ T cells from blood. This chain connects TRBV28 to TRBJ1-2; 7 nucleotides agree with TRBD1. The CDR3 coding sequence is TGTGCCAGCAGATCAGAGGGACAGAGCTTCTATGGCTACACCTTC. Residues: CASRSEGQSFYGYTF.